A selection of T cell receptor beta chains follows, all from one sample in a study of shared clonotypes between healthy human individuals. The repertoire was sequenced with immunoSEQ multiplex PCR; TCRdb's copy has only in-frame clones and lacks some. The sample shows 200,000 to 250,000 clones, about 69% of them seen only once. What was sequenced was memory CD4+ T cells sorted from blood. The origin of the receptors is a man aged 25-45 years in good health. The CDR3 runs from the conserved cysteine through the conserved F or W. The D gene is left open where the match is weak. Clone size appears in some rows only: once, few, many, or a class for an expanded clone.

v_call	j_call	clone_size	d_call	cdr3_nt	cdr3_aa
TRBV28	TRBJ2-7	NA	NA	TGTGCCAGCAGGGGAGGCCTCGTCCATCCCAAGGATCGCTACGAGCAGTACTTC	CASRGGLVHPKDRYEQYF
TRBV4-1	TRBJ2-1	few	NA	TGCGCCAGCAGCCAAGGGGGTCATGAGCAGTTCTTC	CASSQGGHEQFF
TRBV5-4	TRBJ1-1	many	NA	TGTGCCAGCAGACCCGATATAATGAACACTGAAGCTTTCTTT	CASRPDIMNTEAFF
TRBV15	TRBJ2-1	NA	NA	TGTGCCACCAGCAGAGATCGTCAAAGGGGGGGTGAGCAGTTCTTC	CATSRDRQRGGEQFF
TRBV5-1	TRBJ1-2	NA	TRBD1	TGCGCCAGCAGCTTGGACTCGACAGGGCCCAAGGGCTACACCTTC	CASSLDSTGPKGYTF
TRBV4-2	TRBJ1-2	NA	TRBD1	TGTGCCAGCAGCCCCCGACAGGGTGACTATGGCTACACCTTC	CASSPRQGDYGYTF
TRBV28	TRBJ2-7	few	NA	TGTGCCAGCAGTTCGACGGACGTCTACGAGCAGTACTTC	CASSSTDVYEQYF
TRBV5-4	TRBJ2-2	few	NA	TGTGCCAGCAGCCAACAGAACACCGGGGAGCTGTTTTTT	CASSQQNTGELFF
TRBV14	TRBJ2-1	NA	NA	TGTGCCAGCAGCCAAGAAGAGGGGTTAGCGGCCCACAATGAGCAGTTCTTC	CASSQEEGLAAHNEQFF
TRBV5-5	TRBJ2-3	NA	NA	TGTGCCAGCAGCTTAATGTGGGATACGCAGTATTTT	CASSLMWDTQYF
TRBV7-6	TRBJ1-1	few	NA	TGTGCCAGCAGCCAAAATGAGTACACTGAAGCTTTCTTT	CASSQNEYTEAFF
TRBV29-1	TRBJ2-2	NA	NA	TGCAGCGTTGCGAAGGGGGGGTACACCGGGGAGCTGTTTTTT	CSVAKGGYTGELFF
TRBV25-1	TRBJ1-2	NA	TRBD1	TGTGCCAGCAGTGCGCCCGAGGGACAGGGTCTTCGCGGCTACACCTTC	CASSAPEGQGLRGYTF
TRBV4-1	TRBJ2-3	few	TRBD2	TGCGCCAGCAGCCAGACCGGGACTAGCGGGACTCGAGCAGATACGCAGTATTTT	CASSQTGTSGTRADTQYF
TRBV6-1	TRBJ2-1	NA	NA	TGTGCCAGCAGTGAGGCTAGACAGCTCAGATCCTACAATGAGCAGTTCTTC	CASSEARQLRSYNEQFF
TRBV6-6	TRBJ1-5	NA	TRBD1	TGTGCCAGCAACGCTCCGGGACAGGGTAATCAGCCCCAGCATTTT	CASNAPGQGNQPQHF
TRBV28	TRBJ1-5	NA	NA	TGTGCCAGCAGTTTCGCGGGGGGGGATAATCAGCCCCAGCATTTT	CASSFAGGDNQPQHF
TRBV2	TRBJ1-2	NA	NA	TGTGCCAGCACATCCGGCAGTGGAGTCTATGGCTACACCTTC	CASTSGSGVYGYTF
TRBV15	TRBJ2-1	NA	NA	TGTGCCACCAGCGTGCTTACCGGGACGGCTAATGAGCAGTTCTTC	CATSVLTGTANEQFF
TRBV9	TRBJ2-1	NA	TRBD1	TGTGCCAGCAGCCCCGTGGGGACAGGGGACGGCAATGAGCAGTTCTTC	CASSPVGTGDGNEQFF
TRBV11-3	TRBJ2-2	few	NA	TGTGCCAGCAGCTTACTTAGGGCTACCGGGGAGCTGTTTTTT	CASSLLRATGELFF
TRBV11-2	TRBJ2-1	once	TRBD1	TGTGCCAGCAGCTCAATGGACAGGCTCTACAATGAGCAGTTCTTC	CASSSMDRLYNEQFF
TRBV4-3	TRBJ2-7	few	NA	TGCGCCAGCAGCCAAGAGGCTTGGACTACAAAATACGAGCAGTACTTC	CASSQEAWTTKYEQYF
TRBV6-5	TRBJ2-1	few	TRBD1	TGTGCCAGCAGGCGACAGGGCTCTCAACAGTTCTTC	CASRRQGSQQFF
TRBV4-1	TRBJ2-3	NA	NA	TGCGCCAGCAGCCAAGGGGGCTACCATTACACAGATACGCAGTATTTT	CASSQGGYHYTDTQYF
TRBV28	TRBJ2-3	NA	TRBD2	TGTGCCAGCAGGCAGACTAGCGGGAGTTTGCATACGCAGTATTTT	CASRQTSGSLHTQYF
TRBV23-1	TRBJ2-7	NA	NA	TGCGCCAGCAGGCCCCGGGCGACCTACGAGCAGTACTTC	CASRPRATYEQYF
TRBV6-5	TRBJ2-1	NA	NA	TGTGCCAGCATGCTCTACAATGAGCAGTTCTTC	CASMLYNEQFF
TRBV5-5	TRBJ1-5	NA	NA	TGTGCCAGCAGCTTTATCGGTGGCAATCAGCCCCAGCATTTT	CASSFIGGNQPQHF
TRBV9	TRBJ2-6	many	NA	TGTGCCAGCAGCGGCCAGAATTCTGGGGCCAACGTCCTGACTTTC	CASSGQNSGANVLTF
TRBV28	TRBJ1-5	NA	TRBD1	TGTGCCAGCAGGGATTTCACAGGGGGGGGGAATCAGCCCCAGCATTTT	CASRDFTGGGNQPQHF
TRBV5-3	TRBJ2-7	NA	NA	TGTGCCAGAAGCATGATAAGCAGCGGGCAAGACTACGAGCAGTACTTC	CARSMISSGQDYEQYF
TRBV18	TRBJ2-2	NA	TRBD1	TGTGCCAGCTCACCACCTTCGGGACAGAGAACCGGGGAGCTGTTTTTT	CASSPPSGQRTGELFF
TRBV6-5	TRBJ2-1	NA	NA	TGTGCCAGCACTTTTCGCGGGCCCCACAATGAGCAGTTCTTC	CASTFRGPHNEQFF
TRBV28	TRBJ1-4	NA	NA	TGTGCCAGCAGTTTAATAGGGACGGCGAGGGAAAAACTGTTTTTT	CASSLIGTAREKLFF
TRBV5-6	TRBJ2-1	NA	NA	TGTGCCAGCAGCTTGGTAGCGCGTGAGCAGTTCTTC	CASSLVAREQFF
TRBV7-2	TRBJ2-2	once	NA	TGTGCCAGCAGCTATGGCGGGGTCACCGGGGAGCTGTTTTTT	CASSYGGVTGELFF
TRBV5-1	TRBJ2-7	NA	TRBD2	TGCGCCAGCAGCGCCCGACCGGGGGGACGGGGGAGGCCGGGGCTCGAGCAGTACTTC	CASSARPGGRGRPGLEQYF
TRBV11-2	TRBJ2-1	NA	NA	TGTGCCAGCAGCTTAGAGGGGACTCTGAGCTATGAGCAGTTCTTC	CASSLEGTLSYEQFF